This T cell receptor (beta chain) is drawn from a study of graft-versus-host responses after intestinal transplantation. Looking at the study overall: Every transplant recipient was induced with anti-thymocyte globulin, then maintained on tacrolimus and steroids for two to three years. General study results and limits: Detected in recipient marrow were GvH clones, some of which were first observed in ileum or blood. Peak circulating GvH clone levels were associated with early post-transplant HvG declines. Subjects displaying graft-donor T cell macrochimerism possessed elevated graft-versus-host to host-versus-graft clonal ratios inside allografts.

J was trimmed by 0 bases and V by 3 bases; bases with no gene match: 18. The CDR3 length is 22 residues. Germline V gene lookup returns CDR1 SGDLS and CDR2 YYNGEE. Assay: immunoSEQ multiplex PCR; the TCRdb copy retains only in-frame clones and omits some. The table records tens of thousands of clones, roughly 82% of them present only once. This clone appeared once. Antigen unknown. The source material was unstimulated CD8+ T cells sorted from spleen or lymph node cells, sampled before transplant. V is TRBV9 and J is TRBJ2-3, with 14 bases identical to TRBD2. The clonotype was recovered from a human donor who was the organ donor for an intestinal transplant. The CDR3 DNA is TGTGCCAGCAGCGCAGTAATTATCCCTCCGGGACTAGCGGGGGTGAGCACAGATACGCAGTATTTT. This codes for CASSAVIIPPGLAGVSTDTQYF.